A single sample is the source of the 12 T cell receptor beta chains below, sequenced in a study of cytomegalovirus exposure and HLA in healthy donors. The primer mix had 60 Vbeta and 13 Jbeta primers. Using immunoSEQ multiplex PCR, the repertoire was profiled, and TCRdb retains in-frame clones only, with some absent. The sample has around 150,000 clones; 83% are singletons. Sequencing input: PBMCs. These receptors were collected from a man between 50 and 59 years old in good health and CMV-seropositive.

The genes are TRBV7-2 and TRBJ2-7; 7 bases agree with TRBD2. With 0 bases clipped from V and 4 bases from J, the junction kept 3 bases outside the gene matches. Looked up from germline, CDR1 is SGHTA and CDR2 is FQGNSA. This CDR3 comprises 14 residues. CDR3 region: CASSLASGPYEQYF. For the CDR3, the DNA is TGTGCCAGCAGCTTAGCTAGCGGGCCTTACGAGCAGTACTTC.

CDR3 residues: CASSLYLTGLQETQYF. The DNA of the CDR3 is TGTGCCAGCAGCTTATACCTGACAGGGCTCCAAGAGACCCAGTACTTC. The genes are TRBV7-9 and TRBJ2-5, with 7 nucleotides matching TRBD1. The CDR3 is 16 residues long. The germline V gene encodes CDR1 SEHNR and CDR2 FQNEAQ (reference sequence). The ends lost 2 bases at V and 1 base at J; junction bases unmatched: 7.

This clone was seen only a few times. CDR3 bases: TGTGCCAGTAGTCGGGGGGTGGAGACCCAGTACTTC. Protein sequence: CASSRGVETQYF. This chain links TRBV19 with TRBJ2-5; 7 bases match TRBD2. The CDR3 consists of 12 residues. Losses at the gene ends were 5 bases for V and 5 bases for J; bases not matched to a gene: 2. Germline CDR1 is LNHDA and CDR2 is SQIVND (reference sequence).

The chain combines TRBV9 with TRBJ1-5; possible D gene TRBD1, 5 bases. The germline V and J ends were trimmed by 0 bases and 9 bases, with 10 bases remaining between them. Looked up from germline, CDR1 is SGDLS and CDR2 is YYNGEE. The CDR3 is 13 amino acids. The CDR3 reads CASSVGVGGPQHF. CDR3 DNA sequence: TGTGCCAGCAGCGTAGGTGTCGGGGGGCCCCAGCATTTT. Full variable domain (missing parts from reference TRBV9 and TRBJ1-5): DSGVTQTPKHLITATGQRVTLRCSPRSGDLSVYWYQQSLDQGLQFLIQYYNGEERAKGNILERFSAQQFPDLHSELNLSSLELGDSALYFCASSVGVGGPQHFGDGTRLSIL.

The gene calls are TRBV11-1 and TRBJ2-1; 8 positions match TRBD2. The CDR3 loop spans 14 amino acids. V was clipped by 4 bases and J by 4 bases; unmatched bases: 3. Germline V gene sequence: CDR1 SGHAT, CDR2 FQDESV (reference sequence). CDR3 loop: CASSSSGPYNEQFF. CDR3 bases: TGTGCCAGCAGCTCTAGCGGGCCTTACAATGAGCAGTTCTTC.

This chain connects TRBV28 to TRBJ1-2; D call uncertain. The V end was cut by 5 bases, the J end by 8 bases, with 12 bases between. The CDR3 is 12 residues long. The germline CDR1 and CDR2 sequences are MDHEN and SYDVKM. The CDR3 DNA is TGTGCCAGCAGTCCGCGGGCGGGAGGCTACACCTTC. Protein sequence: CASSPRAGGYTF.

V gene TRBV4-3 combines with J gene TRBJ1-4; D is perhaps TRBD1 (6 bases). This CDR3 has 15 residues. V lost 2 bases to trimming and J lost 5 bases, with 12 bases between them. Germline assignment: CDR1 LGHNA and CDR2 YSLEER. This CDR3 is CASSQSQGTNEKLFF. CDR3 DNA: TGCGCCAGCAGCCAATCTCAGGGGACCAATGAAAAACTGTTTTTT.

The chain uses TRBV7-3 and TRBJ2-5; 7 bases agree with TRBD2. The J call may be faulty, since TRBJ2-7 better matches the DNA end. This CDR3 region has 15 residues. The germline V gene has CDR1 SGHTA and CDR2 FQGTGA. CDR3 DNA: TGTGCCAGCAGCCTAGAAGCGGGGCCAACCTACGAGCAGTACTTC. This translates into CASSLEAGPTYEQYF.

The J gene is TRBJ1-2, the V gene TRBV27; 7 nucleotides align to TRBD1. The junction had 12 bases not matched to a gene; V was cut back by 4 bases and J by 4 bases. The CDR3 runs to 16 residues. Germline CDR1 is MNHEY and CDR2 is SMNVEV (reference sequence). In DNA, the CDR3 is TGTGCCAGCAGTTATAGTCAGGGGGTGACTCCCTATGGCTACACCTTC. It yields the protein CASSYSQGVTPYGYTF.

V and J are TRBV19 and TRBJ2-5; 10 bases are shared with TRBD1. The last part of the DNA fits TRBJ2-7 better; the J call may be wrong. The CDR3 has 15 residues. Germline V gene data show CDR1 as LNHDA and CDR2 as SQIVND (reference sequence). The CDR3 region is CASSTSGTGVAEQYF. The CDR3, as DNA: TGTGCCAGTAGTACATCCGGGACAGGGGTTGCCGAGCAGTACTTC.

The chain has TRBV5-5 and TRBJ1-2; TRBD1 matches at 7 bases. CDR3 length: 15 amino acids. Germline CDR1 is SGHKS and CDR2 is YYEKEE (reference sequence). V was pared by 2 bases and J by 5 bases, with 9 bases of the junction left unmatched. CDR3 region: CASSFWGQPSYGYTF. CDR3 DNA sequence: TGTGCCAGCAGCTTTTGGGGACAGCCGAGTTATGGCTACACCTTC.

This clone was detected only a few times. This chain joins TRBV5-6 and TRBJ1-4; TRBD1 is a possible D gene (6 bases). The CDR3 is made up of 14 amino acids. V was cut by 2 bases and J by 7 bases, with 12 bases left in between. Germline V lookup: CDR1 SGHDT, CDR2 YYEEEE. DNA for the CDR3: TGTGCCAGCAGCTTTGGGCAGGGGAGTGAAAAACTGTTTTTT. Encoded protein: CASSFGQGSEKLFF.